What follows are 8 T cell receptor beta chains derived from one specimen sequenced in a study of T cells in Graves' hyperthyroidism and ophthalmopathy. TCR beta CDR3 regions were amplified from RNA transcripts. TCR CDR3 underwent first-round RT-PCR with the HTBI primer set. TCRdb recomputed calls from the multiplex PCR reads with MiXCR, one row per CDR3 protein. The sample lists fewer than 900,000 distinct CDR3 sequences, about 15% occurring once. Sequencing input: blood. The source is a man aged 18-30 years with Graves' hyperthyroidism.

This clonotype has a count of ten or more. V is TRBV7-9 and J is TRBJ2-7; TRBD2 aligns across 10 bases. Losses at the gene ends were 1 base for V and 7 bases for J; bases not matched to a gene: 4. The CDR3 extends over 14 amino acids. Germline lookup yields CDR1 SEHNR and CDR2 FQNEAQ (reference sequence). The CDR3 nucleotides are TGTGCCAGCAGCTTAGGGGGACTAGCGCGGGAGCAGTACTTC. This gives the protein CASSLGGLAREQYF.

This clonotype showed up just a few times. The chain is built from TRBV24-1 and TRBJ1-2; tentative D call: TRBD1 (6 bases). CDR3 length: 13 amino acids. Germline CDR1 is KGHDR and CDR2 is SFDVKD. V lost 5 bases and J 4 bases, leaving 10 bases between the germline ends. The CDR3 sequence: CATSGRGPYGYTF. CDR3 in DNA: TGTGCCACCAGTGGCAGGGGTCCCTATGGCTACACCTTC.

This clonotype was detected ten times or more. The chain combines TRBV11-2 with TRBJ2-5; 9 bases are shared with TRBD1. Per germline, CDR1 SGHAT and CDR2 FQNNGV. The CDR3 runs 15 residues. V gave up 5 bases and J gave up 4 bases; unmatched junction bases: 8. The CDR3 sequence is CASSPDRGWGETQYF. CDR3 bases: TGTGCCAGCAGCCCGGACAGGGGCTGGGGAGAGACCCAGTACTTC.

In nucleotides, the CDR3 is TGCAGTGCCAGCAGCTCCGGACTAGTAAGCCACAATGAGCAGTTCTTC. It is translated as CSASSSGLVSHNEQFF. The V gene is TRBV20-1, the J gene TRBJ2-1; 7 nucleotides align to TRBD2. Germline V lookup: CDR1 DFQATT, CDR2 SNEGSKA (reference sequence). Trimming removed 6 bases from V and 5 bases from J; junction bases left unmatched: 16. CDR3 length equals 16 residues.

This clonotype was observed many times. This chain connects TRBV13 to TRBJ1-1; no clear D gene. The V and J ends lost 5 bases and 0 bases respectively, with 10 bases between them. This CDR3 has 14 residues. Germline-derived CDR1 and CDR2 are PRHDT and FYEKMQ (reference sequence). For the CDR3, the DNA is TGTGCCAGCAGCCATGGGGAAGTGAACACTGAAGCTTTCTTT. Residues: CASSHGEVNTEAFF.

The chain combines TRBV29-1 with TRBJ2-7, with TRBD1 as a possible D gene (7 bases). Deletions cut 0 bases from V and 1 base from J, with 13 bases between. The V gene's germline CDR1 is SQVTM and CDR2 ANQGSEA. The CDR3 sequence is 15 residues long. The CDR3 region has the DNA TGCAGCGTTGAAGATCCCGCAGGGGGGTCCTACGAGCAGTACTTC. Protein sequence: CSVEDPAGGSYEQYF.

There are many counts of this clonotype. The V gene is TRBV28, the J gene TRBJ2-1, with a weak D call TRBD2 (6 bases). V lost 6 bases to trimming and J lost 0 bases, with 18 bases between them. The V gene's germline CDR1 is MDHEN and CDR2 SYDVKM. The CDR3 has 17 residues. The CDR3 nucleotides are TGTGCCAGCAGGCCTCTTAGCGGCTACCTCTCCTACAATGAGCAGTTCTTC. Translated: CASRPLSGYLSYNEQFF.

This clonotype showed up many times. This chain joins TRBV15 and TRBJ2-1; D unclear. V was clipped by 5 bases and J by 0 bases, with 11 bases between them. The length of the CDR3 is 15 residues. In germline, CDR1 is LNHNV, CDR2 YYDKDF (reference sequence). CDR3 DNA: TGTGCCACCAGCTCCGACCGTTTCTCCTACAATGAGCAGTTCTTC. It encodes CATSSDRFSYNEQFF.